This record concerns one TCR beta chain sequence. Its matching antigen is unknown. In the same sample, other DNA sequences code for this CDR3. The CDR3 is 15 residues long. Germline V gene data show CDR1 as SEHNR and CDR2 as FQNEAQ (reference sequence). Trimming removed 1 base from V and 1 base from J, with 10 bases in between. The data derive from a study of OX40 agonist ivuxolimab in advanced cancers. Study-level information: Across the patients, intravenous ivuxolimab was delivered every 2 weeks at 0.01 to 10 mg/kg. Findings of the study overall: Low normalized T-cell clonal expansion also characterized some of the nonresponders.

Generated by immunoSEQ multiplex PCR, the TCRdb table keeps only in-frame clones and is missing some. The sample includes under 95,000 clones, 85% seen only once; the top ten take roughly 17%. The chain is built from TRBV7-9 and TRBJ2-5; possibly TRBD1 for D (6 bases). This receptor was taken from an adult with an advanced solid tumor such as melanoma, head and neck, liver or kidney cancer. Sequencing was performed on CD4+ or CD8+ T cells sorted from blood, taken in a trial of the OX40 agonist ivuxolimab. CDR3 sequence reads: CASSLGTGFQETQYF. CDR3 nucleotide sequence: TGTGCCAGCAGCTTAGGTACAGGGTTCCAAGAGACCCAGTACTTC. Full variable domain (rest looked up from reference TRBV7-9 and TRBJ2-5): DTGVSQNPRHKITKRGQNVTFRCDPISEHNRLYWYRQTLGQGPEFLTYFQNEAQLEKSRLLSDRFSAERPKGSFSTLEIQRTEQGDSAMYLCASSLGTGFQETQYFGPGTRLLVL.